This is a list of T cell receptor beta chains from one sample in a study of shared clonotypes between healthy human individuals. Libraries were prepared by immunoSEQ multiplex PCR; TCRdb keeps only in-frame clonotypes and omits some of them. This sample has 2 million to 2.5 million clones, with about 90% found just once. The sequenced sample consisted of naive CD4+ T cells from PBMCs. The receptors originated from a man younger than 35 in good health. Some clones in this sample may be carry-over from other donors' samples. Each CDR3 is given with its conserved first and last residue. A D gene is named only where the DNA matches it firmly. The size field is filled for only some rows; it gives once, few, many or a size class.

J	D	size	V	CDR3	DNA
TRBJ2-7	TRBD2	-	TRBV27	CASHPLTSGSSYEQYF	TGTGCCTCACACCCCCTCACTAGCGGGAGCTCCTACGAGCAGTACTTC
TRBJ1-1	-	-	TRBV7-6	CASSREGNTEAFF	TGTGCCAGCAGCCGGGAGGGGAACACTGAAGCTTTCTTT
TRBJ2-2	-	-	TRBV7-3	CASSLIGGQNTGELFF	TGTGCCAGCAGCTTAATCGGCGGGCAGAACACCGGGGAGCTGTTTTTT
TRBJ1-1	-	-	TRBV5-6	CASSLWYGPEAFF	TGTGCCAGCAGCTTGTGGTATGGTCCGGAAGCTTTCTTT
TRBJ2-5	-	-	TRBV5-5	CASSSVTGDAETQYF	TGTGCCAGCAGCTCCGTGACTGGGGATGCGGAGACCCAGTACTTC
TRBJ1-2	-	-	TRBV5-1	CASSLDREVNTF	TGCGCCAGCAGCTTGGACAGGGAGGTTAACACCTTC
TRBJ2-5	TRBD2	-	TRBV9	CASSVAASGNGAEETQYF	TGTGCCAGCAGCGTAGCGGCTAGCGGGAATGGGGCTGAAGAGACCCAGTACTTC
TRBJ1-1	TRBD1	-	TRBV30	CAWQGDRADEAFF	TGTGCCTGGCAAGGGGACAGGGCGGATGAAGCTTTCTTT
TRBJ2-1	-	-	TRBV5-1	CASSLPSSSYNEQFF	TGCGCCAGCAGCTTGCCCTCGAGCTCCTACAATGAGCAGTTCTTC
TRBJ2-3	-	once	TRBV9	CASTNSRRTDTQYF	TGTGCCAGCACCAATAGCAGACGCACAGATACGCAGTATTTT
TRBJ1-5	-	-	TRBV27	CASSPTLHYQPQHF	TGTGCCAGCAGTCCTACCCTACATTATCAGCCCCAGCATTTT
TRBJ2-5	-	-	TRBV10-3	CAISDLGETQYF	TGTGCCATCAGTGACCTAGGGGAGACCCAGTACTTC
TRBJ2-6	-	-	TRBV5-4	CASSFNRDSGANVLTF	TGTGCCAGCAGCTTCAACAGGGACTCTGGGGCCAACGTCCTGACTTTC
TRBJ2-7	-	-	TRBV6-1	CATAGPIYEQYF	TGTGCCACTGCCGGGCCCATCTACGAGCAGTACTTC
TRBJ1-1	TRBD1	-	TRBV27	CASSLTGAAGNTEAFF	TGTGCCAGCAGTTTAACAGGGGCCGCGGGGAACACTGAAGCTTTCTTT
TRBJ2-5	TRBD2	-	TRBV28	CASRTSGMLETQYF	TGTGCCAGCAGAACTAGCGGGATGCTAGAGACCCAGTACTTC
TRBJ2-7	-	-	TRBV11-2	CASSSAYYEQYF	TGTGCCAGCAGCTCCGCCTACTACGAGCAGTACTTC
TRBJ2-5	-	-	TRBV27	CASRGPTLQETQYF	TGTGCCAGCAGGGGACCGACTCTACAAGAGACCCAGTACTTC
TRBJ2-3	-	-	TRBV28	CASSTTDTQYF	TGTGCCAGCAGTACCACAGATACGCAGTATTTT
TRBJ2-7	TRBD1	once	TRBV18	CASSQTGGDHEQYF	TGTGCCAGCTCGCAAACAGGGGGCGACCACGAGCAGTACTTC
TRBJ2-7	TRBD2	-	TRBV7-9	CASSSRLARALIYEQYF	TGTGCCAGCAGCTCACGACTAGCACGGGCACTCATCTACGAGCAGTACTTC
TRBJ2-7	-	-	TRBV2	CASSDRVPYEQYF	TGTGCCAGCAGTGATAGGGTGCCCTACGAGCAGTACTTC
TRBJ1-3	TRBD1	-	TRBV29-1	CSVAGGAGNTIYF	TGCAGCGTTGCAGGGGGTGCTGGAAACACCATATATTTT
TRBJ2-5	-	-	TRBV5-1	CASSLSAPVETQYF	TGCGCCAGCAGCTTGTCGGCCCCGGTAGAGACCCAGTACTTC
TRBJ1-1	-	-	TRBV6-5	CASSYGGGKRNTEAFF	TGTGCCAGCAGTTATGGGGGGGGGAAGCGGAACACTGAAGCTTTCTTT
TRBJ1-5	-	-	TRBV29-1	CSVGQGNQPQHF	TGCAGCGTTGGGCAGGGGAATCAGCCCCAGCATTTT
TRBJ2-2	-	-	TRBV27	CASSRTTGTTGELFF	TGTGCCAGCAGTAGAACGACAGGAACGACCGGGGAGCTGTTTTTT
TRBJ1-2	-	-	TRBV6-5	CASSDGIKGGRGYTF	TGTGCCAGCAGCGACGGAATAAAGGGAGGCCGAGGCTACACCTTC
TRBJ2-5	-	-	TRBV20-1	CSGAKETQYF	TGCAGTGGAGCTAAGGAGACCCAGTACTTC
TRBJ1-1	-	-	TRBV6-5	CASSTTASGPKTAFF	TGTGCCAGCAGCACCACGGCTTCTGGACCCAAAACGGCTTTCTTT
TRBJ1-5	TRBD1	-	TRBV28	CASGSGSGGYNQPQHF	TGTGCCAGCGGAAGTGGGTCAGGGGGCTACAATCAGCCCCAGCATTTT
TRBJ2-2	-	-	TRBV2	CASRRTVSTGELFF	TGTGCCAGCAGACGAACGGTCTCCACCGGGGAGCTGTTTTTT
TRBJ2-1	-	-	TRBV18	CASSPDRDLSYNEQFF	TGTGCCAGCTCACCCGACCGGGACTTGTCCTACAATGAGCAGTTCTTC
TRBJ1-5	-	-	TRBV2	CASSLFGFQGSNQPQHF	TGTGCCAGCAGCCTTTTCGGATTTCAGGGGAGCAATCAGCCCCAGCATTTT
TRBJ1-5	-	-	TRBV18	CASSPVQVSNQPQHF	TGTGCCAGCTCACCAGTGCAGGTTAGCAATCAGCCCCAGCATTTT
TRBJ2-5	-	-	TRBV9	CASSRLGGETQYF	TGTGCCAGCAGTCGCCTCGGGGGTGAGACCCAGTACTTC
TRBJ2-3	TRBD1	-	TRBV5-1	CASSLSGTGVDTQYF	TGCGCCAGCAGCTTGAGCGGGACAGGGGTAGATACGCAGTATTTT
TRBJ2-7	-	-	TRBV30	CAWSVGGTSPEQYF	TGTGCCTGGAGTGTTGGCGGGACCAGTCCCGAGCAGTACTTC
TRBJ1-2	TRBD1	-	TRBV4-3	CASSHPGQGGGYGYTF	TGCGCCAGCAGCCACCCCGGACAGGGTGGGGGCTATGGCTACACCTTC
TRBJ1-1	-	-	TRBV7-8	CASSLQSGGLATEAFF	TGTGCCAGCAGCTTACAATCGGGAGGTTTGGCCACTGAAGCTTTCTTT
TRBJ2-7	TRBD2	-	TRBV28	CASSLSLGLAGVSYEQYF	TGTGCCAGCAGTTTATCATTGGGACTAGCGGGAGTGTCCTACGAGCAGTACTTC
TRBJ2-5	-	-	TRBV29-1	CSVEDAQKQETQYF	TGCAGCGTTGAAGATGCGCAGAAGCAAGAGACCCAGTACTTC